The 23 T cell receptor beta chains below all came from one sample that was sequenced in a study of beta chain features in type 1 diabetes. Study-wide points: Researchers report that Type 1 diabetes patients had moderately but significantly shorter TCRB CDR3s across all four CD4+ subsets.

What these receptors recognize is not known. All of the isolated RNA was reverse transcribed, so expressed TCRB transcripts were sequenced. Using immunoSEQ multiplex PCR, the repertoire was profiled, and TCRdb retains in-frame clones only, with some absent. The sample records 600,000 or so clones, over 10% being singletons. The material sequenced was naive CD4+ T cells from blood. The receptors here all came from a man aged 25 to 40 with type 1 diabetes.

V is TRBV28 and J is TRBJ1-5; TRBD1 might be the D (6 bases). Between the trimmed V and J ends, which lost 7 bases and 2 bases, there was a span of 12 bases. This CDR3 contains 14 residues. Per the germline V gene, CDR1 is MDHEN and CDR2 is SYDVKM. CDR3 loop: CASKTGMGNQPQHF. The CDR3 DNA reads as TGTGCCAGCAAAACAGGGATGGGCAATCAGCCCCAGCATTTT. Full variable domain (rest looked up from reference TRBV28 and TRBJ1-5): DVKVTQSSRYLVKRTGEKVFLECVQDMDHENMFWYRQDPGLGLRLIYFSYDVKMKEKGDIPEGYSVSREKKERFSLILESASTNQTSMYLCASKTGMGNQPQHFGDGTRLSIL.

CDR3 bases: TGTGCCAGCAGCCAGCAGCGGGGACAAGAGACCCAGTACTTC. The encoded protein is CASSQQRGQETQYF. The rearrangement joins TRBV7-2 to TRBJ2-5, with TRBD2 matching over 7 bases. The CDR3 contains 14 residues. V lost 5 bases, J lost 2 bases, and 5 bases stayed unmatched. Looked up from germline, CDR1 is SGHTA and CDR2 is FQGNSA.

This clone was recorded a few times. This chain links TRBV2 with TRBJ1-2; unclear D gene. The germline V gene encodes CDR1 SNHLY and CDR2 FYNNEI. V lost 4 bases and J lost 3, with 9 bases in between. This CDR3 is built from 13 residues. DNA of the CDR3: TGTGCCAGCAGTGGGACGGCAGACTATGGCTACACCTTC. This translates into CASSGTADYGYTF. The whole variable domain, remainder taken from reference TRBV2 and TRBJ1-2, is EPEVTQTPSHQVTQMGQEVILRCVPISNHLYFYWYRQILGQKVEFLVSFYNNEISEKSEIFDDQFSVERPDGSNFTLKIRSTKLEDSAMYFCASSGTADYGYTFGSGTRLTVV.

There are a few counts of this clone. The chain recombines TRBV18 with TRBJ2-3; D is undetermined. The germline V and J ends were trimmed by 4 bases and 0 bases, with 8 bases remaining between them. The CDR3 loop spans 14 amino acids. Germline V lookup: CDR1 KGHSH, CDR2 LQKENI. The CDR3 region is CASSQGRSTDTQYF. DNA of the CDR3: TGTGCCAGCTCACAAGGTAGAAGCACAGATACGCAGTATTTT.

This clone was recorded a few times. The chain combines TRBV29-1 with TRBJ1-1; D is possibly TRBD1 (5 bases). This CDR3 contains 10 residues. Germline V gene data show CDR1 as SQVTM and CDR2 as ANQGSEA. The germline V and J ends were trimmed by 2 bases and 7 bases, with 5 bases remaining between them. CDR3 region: CSVEQGEAFF. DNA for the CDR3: TGCAGCGTTGAACAGGGTGAAGCTTTCTTT.

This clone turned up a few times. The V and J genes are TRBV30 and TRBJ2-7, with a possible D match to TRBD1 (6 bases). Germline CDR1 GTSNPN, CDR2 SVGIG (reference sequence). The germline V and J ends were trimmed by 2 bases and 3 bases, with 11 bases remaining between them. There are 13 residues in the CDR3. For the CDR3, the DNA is TGTGCCTGGAGTATTCGGACAGTCTACGAGCAGTACTTC. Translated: CAWSIRTVYEQYF. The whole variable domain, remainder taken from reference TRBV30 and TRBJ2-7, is SQTIHQWPATLVQPVGSPLSLECTVEGTSNPNLYWYRQAAGRGLQLLFYSVGIGQISSEVPQNLSASRPQDRQFILSSKKLLLSDSGFYLCAWSIRTVYEQYFGPGTRLTVT.

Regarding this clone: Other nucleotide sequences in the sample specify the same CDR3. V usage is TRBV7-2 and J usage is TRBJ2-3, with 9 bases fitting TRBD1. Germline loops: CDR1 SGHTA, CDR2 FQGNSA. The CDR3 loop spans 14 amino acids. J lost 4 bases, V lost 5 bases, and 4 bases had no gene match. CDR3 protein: CASSPRTGADTQYF. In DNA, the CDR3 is TGTGCCAGCAGCCCACGGACAGGGGCAGATACGCAGTATTTT.

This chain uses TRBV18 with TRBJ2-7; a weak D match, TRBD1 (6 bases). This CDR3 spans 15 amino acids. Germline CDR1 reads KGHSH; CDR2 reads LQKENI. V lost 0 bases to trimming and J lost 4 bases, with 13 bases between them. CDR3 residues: CASSPPGQPMYEQYF. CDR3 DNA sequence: TGTGCCAGCTCACCACCCGGACAGCCGATGTACGAGCAGTACTTC.

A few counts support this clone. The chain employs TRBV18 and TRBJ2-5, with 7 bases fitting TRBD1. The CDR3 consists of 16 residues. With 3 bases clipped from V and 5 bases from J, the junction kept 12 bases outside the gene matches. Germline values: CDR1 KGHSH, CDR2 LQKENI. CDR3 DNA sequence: TGTGCCAGCTCACCCCCGGGGACAGAGGCGGTGGAGACCCAGTACTTC. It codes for CASSPPGTEAVETQYF. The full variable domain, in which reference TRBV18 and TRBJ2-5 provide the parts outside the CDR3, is NAGVMQNPRHLVRRRGQEARLRCSPMKGHSHVYWYRQLPEEGLKFMVYLQKENIIDESGMPKERFSAEFPKEGPSILRIQQVVRGDSAAYFCASSPPGTEAVETQYFGPGTRLLVL.

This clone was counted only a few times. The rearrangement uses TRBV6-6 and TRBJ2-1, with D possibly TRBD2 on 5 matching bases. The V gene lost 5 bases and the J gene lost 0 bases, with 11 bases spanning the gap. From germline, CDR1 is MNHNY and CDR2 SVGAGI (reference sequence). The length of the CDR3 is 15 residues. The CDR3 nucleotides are TGTGCCAGCAGTCTCGGGGTGAGCTCCTACAATGAGCAGTTCTTC. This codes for CASSLGVSSYNEQFF.

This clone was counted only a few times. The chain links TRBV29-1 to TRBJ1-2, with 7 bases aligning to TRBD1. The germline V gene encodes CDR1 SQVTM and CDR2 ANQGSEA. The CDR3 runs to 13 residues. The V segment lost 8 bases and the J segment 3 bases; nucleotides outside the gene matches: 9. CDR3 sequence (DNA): TGCAGCACTGGAGGGGGCGCTTACTATGGCTACACCTTC. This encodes CSTGGGAYYGYTF.

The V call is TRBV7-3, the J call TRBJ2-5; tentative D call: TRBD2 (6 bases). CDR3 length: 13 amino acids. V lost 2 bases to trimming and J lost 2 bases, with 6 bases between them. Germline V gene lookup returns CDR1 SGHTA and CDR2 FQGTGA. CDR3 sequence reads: CASSLGLQETQYF. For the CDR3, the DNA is TGTGCCAGCAGCTTAGGACTACAAGAGACCCAGTACTTC.

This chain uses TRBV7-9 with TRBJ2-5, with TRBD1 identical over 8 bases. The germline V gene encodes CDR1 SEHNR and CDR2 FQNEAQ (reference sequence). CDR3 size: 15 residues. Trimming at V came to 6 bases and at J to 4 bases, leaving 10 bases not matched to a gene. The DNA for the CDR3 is TGTGCCAGCAGTCGTGACAGGGGTGTCGGAGAGACCCAGTACTTC. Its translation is CASSRDRGVGETQYF.

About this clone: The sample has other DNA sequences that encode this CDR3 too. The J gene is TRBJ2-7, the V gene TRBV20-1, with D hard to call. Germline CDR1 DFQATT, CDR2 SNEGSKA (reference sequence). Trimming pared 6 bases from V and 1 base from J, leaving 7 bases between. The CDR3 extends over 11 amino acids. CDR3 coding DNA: TGCAGTGCCTCGGAATCCTACGAGCAGTACTTC. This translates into CSASESYEQYF.

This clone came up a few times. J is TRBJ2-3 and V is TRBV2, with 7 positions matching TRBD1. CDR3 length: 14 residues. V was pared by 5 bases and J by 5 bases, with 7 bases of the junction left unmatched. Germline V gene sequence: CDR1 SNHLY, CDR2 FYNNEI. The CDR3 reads CASSTQGQGDTQYF. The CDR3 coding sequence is TGTGCCAGCAGTACACAGGGGCAGGGAGATACGCAGTATTTT.

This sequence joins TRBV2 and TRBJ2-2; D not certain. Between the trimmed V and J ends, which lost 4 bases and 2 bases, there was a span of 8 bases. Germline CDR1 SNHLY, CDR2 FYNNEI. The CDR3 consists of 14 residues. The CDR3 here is CASSATLNTGELFF. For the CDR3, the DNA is TGTGCCAGCAGTGCAACACTTAACACCGGGGAGCTGTTTTTT.

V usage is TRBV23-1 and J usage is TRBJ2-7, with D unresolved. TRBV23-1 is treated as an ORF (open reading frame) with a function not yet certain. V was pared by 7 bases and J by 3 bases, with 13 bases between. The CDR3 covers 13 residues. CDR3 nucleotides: TGCGCCAGCACCCAACCCCCCCTCTACGAGCAGTACTTC. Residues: CASTQPPLYEQYF.

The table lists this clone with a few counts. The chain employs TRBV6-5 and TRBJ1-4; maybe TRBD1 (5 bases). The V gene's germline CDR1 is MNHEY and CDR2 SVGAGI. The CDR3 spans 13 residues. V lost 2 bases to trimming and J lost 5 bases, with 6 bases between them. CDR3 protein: CASSYGGNEKLFF. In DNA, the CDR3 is TGTGCCAGCAGTTACGGGGGGAATGAAAAACTGTTTTTT.

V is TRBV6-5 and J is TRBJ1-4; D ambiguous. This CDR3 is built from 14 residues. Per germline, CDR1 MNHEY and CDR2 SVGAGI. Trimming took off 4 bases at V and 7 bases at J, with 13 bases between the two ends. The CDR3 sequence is CASSSTLVGEKLFF. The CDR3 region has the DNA TGTGCCAGCAGTTCGACCCTAGTAGGTGAAAAACTGTTTTTT.

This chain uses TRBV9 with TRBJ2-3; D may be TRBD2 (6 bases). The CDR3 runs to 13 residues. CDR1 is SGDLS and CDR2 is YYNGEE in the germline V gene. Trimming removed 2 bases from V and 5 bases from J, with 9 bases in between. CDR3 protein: CASSVGSGDTQYF. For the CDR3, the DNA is TGTGCCAGCAGCGTGGGTAGCGGAGATACGCAGTATTTT.

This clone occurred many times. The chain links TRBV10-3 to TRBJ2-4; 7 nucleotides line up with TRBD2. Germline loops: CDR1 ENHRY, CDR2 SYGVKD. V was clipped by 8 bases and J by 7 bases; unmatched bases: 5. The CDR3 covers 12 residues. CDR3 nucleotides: TGTGCCATCGCCGGGGAGGGGAACATTCAGTACTTC. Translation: CAIAGEGNIQYF.

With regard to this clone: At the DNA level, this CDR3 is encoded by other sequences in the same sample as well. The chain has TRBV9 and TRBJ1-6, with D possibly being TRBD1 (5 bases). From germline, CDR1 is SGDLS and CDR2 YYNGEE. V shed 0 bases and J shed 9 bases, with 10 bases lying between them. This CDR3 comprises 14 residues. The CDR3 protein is CASSVEAGGSPLHF. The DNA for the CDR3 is TGTGCCAGCAGCGTAGAGGCCGGGGGTTCACCCCTCCACTTT.

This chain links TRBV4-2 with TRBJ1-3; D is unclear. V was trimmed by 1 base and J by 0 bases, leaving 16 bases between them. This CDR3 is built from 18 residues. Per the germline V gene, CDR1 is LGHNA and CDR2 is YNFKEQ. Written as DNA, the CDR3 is TGTGCCAGCAGCCAAGGGTCGGAGCGGTTTGGCTCTGGAAACACCATATATTTT. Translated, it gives CASSQGSERFGSGNTIYF.